The present TCR beta chain was sequenced within a study of early T cells in non-severe SARS-CoV-2 infection. Background on the study: Chains were not paired, and sequencing was done on bulk RNA from unsorted whole blood.

The V gene's germline CDR1 is SEHNR and CDR2 FQNEAQ (reference sequence). The CDR3 extends over 14 amino acids. The V gene lost 5 bases and the J gene lost 3 bases, with 11 bases spanning the gap. TCRdb re-called the 5' RACE reads through MiXCR, storing one row per CDR3 protein. The sample contains roughly 120,000 distinct CDR3 sequences, 15% of which appear only once. This clonotype was obtained from an adult who was a healthcare worker with PCR-confirmed SARS-CoV-2 infection or an uninfected control (not recorded which). The V call is TRBV7-9, the J call TRBJ1-5; tentative D call: TRBD1 (5 bases). The sample was whole blood. The CDR3 loop reads CASSGTSDNQPQHF. DNA for the CDR3: TGTGCCAGCAGCGGGACGTCGGACAATCAGCCCCAGCATTTT.